This TCR beta chain was recovered during a study of blood T cell repertoires in COVID-19. Study-wide context: Samples came from the United States, Italy and Spain, spanning acute and convalescent COVID-19. Sources were T cells, B-cell-depleted T cells, or PBMCs; the material itself was cDNA or gDNA.

Unmatched junction bases numbered 7, after V lost 6 bases and J lost 0 bases. The CDR3 length is 15 residues. CDR1 MNHEY and CDR2 SVGAGI come from the germline V gene. Per the authors' pipeline: It was from reference gene primer amplification that nucleated cell counts were estimated. Repertoires were generated with immunoSEQ multiplex PCR, while TCRdb's copy carries only in-frame clones and drops some. V, J and clone size are taken as reported in that table, and D and trimming were inferred from the DNA itself. The data show 200,000 to 250,000 clones, 86% seen once. The sequenced material came from peripheral blood. This sequence was found in a young man who had recovered from COVID-19. The V gene is TRBV6-5, the J gene TRBJ1-2, with 7 nucleotides matching TRBD1. CDR3 nucleotide sequence: TGTGCCAGCAGGCATACAGGGGATCCTAACTATGGCTACACCTTC. The encoded protein is CASRHTGDPNYGYTF.